One sample yielded the 31 T cell receptor beta chains listed below, sequenced in a study of cytomegalovirus exposure and HLA in healthy donors. A multiplex PCR was run with 60 Vbeta primers and 13 Jbeta primers. Only in-frame clones appear in the TCRdb table, and some are missing; sequencing was by immunoSEQ multiplex PCR. The repertoire holds roughly 120,000 clones, with approximately 15% as singletons. The specimen was PBMCs. The receptor set was obtained from a woman between 18 and 30 years old in good health and CMV-seronegative.

V usage is TRBV18 and J usage is TRBJ1-6; TRBD1 matches at 10 bases. This CDR3 comprises 15 residues. CDR1 is KGHSH and CDR2 is LQKENI in the germline V gene. V gave up 3 bases and J gave up 9 bases; unmatched junction bases: 5. CDR3: CASSPGTGVGSPLHF. The CDR3, as DNA: TGTGCCAGCTCACCCGGGACAGGGGTTGGTTCACCCCTCCACTTT.

The genes are TRBV19 and TRBJ1-2; D might be TRBD1 (6 bases). V shed 7 bases and J shed 4 bases, with 16 bases lying between them. CDR3 length: 14 residues. Germline-derived CDR1 and CDR2 are LNHDA and SQIVND (reference sequence). CDR3 bases: TGTGCCAGTACACCTATGACAGGACGCTATGGCTACACCTTC. Encoded protein: CASTPMTGRYGYTF.

The V call is TRBV7-9, the J call TRBJ2-5; 8 positions agree with TRBD2. The trim removed 6 bases at V and 4 bases at J, leaving 4 bases unmatched. The CDR3 is 13 residues long. CDR1 and CDR2 (germline): SEHNR, FQNEAQ (reference sequence). The CDR3 protein is CASRGLGGETQYF. The CDR3 DNA reads as TGTGCCAGCAGGGGACTAGGCGGAGAGACCCAGTACTTC.

In the case of this clone: A junction boundary mismatches the germline segment, possibly from a read error. The chain uses TRBV5-1 and TRBJ2-7; 9 nucleotides line up with TRBD1. Germline V CDR1 and CDR2: SGHRS, YFSETQ. This CDR3 is 16 amino acids long. The CDR3 protein is CASTFSTRDREGEQSF. The CDR3 nucleotides read TGCGCCAGCACCTTTTCTACCCGGGACAGGGAGGGAGAGCAGTCCTTC. The whole variable domain, filled in from reference TRBV5-1 and TRBJ2-7, reads KAGVTQTPRYLIKTRGQQVTLSCSPISGHRSVSWYQQTPGQGLQFLFEYFSETQRNKGNFPGRFSGRQFSNSRSEMNVSTLELGDSALYLCASTFSTRDREGEQSFGPGTRLTVT.

This sequence joins TRBV28 and TRBJ2-5, with 9 nucleotides matching TRBD2. The CDR3 runs 15 residues. Germline V gives CDR1 MDHEN, CDR2 SYDVKM. V was clipped by 6 bases and J by 3 bases; unmatched bases: 8. CDR3 coding DNA: TGTGCCAGCAGCCCTAGCGGGGAGAAGGAAGAGACCCAGTACTTC. It yields the protein CASSPSGEKEETQYF.

The rearrangement links TRBV2 to TRBJ2-2; no clear D gene. V dropped 2 bases and J dropped 2 bases, with 3 bases sitting between them. Germline CDR1 and CDR2: SNHLY and FYNNEI. This CDR3 contains 13 residues. This CDR3 reads CASSEPNTGELFF. The CDR3 region has the DNA TGTGCCAGCAGTGAACCTAACACCGGGGAGCTGTTTTTT.

J is TRBJ2-2 and V is TRBV6-1, with TRBD2 as a possible D gene (5 bases). This CDR3 region has 13 residues. Per the germline V gene, CDR1 is MNHNS and CDR2 is SASEGT. The ends were cut back, 6 bases at V and 2 bases at J, with 7 bases in the middle. CDR3 loop: CASRDFNTGELFF. CDR3 nucleotide sequence: TGTGCCAGCAGGGACTTCAACACCGGGGAGCTGTTTTTT.

The V gene is TRBV27, the J gene TRBJ2-7; 11 bases match TRBD2. Trimming removed 5 bases from V and 3 bases from J; junction bases left unmatched: 9. Germline CDR1 and CDR2: MNHEY and SMNVEV (reference sequence). The CDR3 is made up of 16 amino acids. The CDR3 loop reads CASSPYGLAGDYEQYF. The CDR3 region has the DNA TGTGCCAGCAGTCCGTACGGACTAGCGGGTGACTACGAGCAGTACTTC.

This clone was counted only a few times. V usage is TRBV6-5 and J usage is TRBJ2-5; D may be TRBD2 (5 bases). CDR1 MNHEY and CDR2 SVGAGI come from the germline V gene. V was shortened by 4 bases and J by 5 bases, with 8 bases between the two germline ends. The CDR3 spans 12 residues. In nucleotides, the CDR3 is TGTGCCAGCAGTTCTCTAGCTGAGACCCAGTACTTC. Its translation is CASSSLAETQYF.

This clone was detected only a few times. The chain employs TRBV19 and TRBJ2-3, with 13 bases fitting TRBD2. This CDR3 is built from 15 residues. The germline gives CDR1 LNHDA, CDR2 SQIVND (reference sequence). Germline trimming cut 7 bases from V and 1 base from J; bases unmatched to any gene: 2. The CDR3: CASIGLAGGTDTQYF. CDR3 in DNA: TGTGCCAGTATTGGACTAGCGGGGGGCACAGATACGCAGTATTTT.

CDR3 protein: CASSYSRRFWGSYYTF. CDR3 DNA sequence: TGTGCCAGCAGTTACTCGAGAAGGTTTTGGGGCTCGTACTACACCTTC. The chain uses TRBV6-6 and TRBJ1-2, with D possibly matching TRBD1 (5 bases). Germline CDR1 MNHNY, CDR2 SVGAGI (reference sequence). The V end lost 0 bases, the J end lost 10 bases, and 21 bases lay between the germline ends. The CDR3 is made up of 16 amino acids.

The chain links TRBV11-2 to TRBJ1-5, with D hard to call. The CDR3 length is 15 residues. CDR1 is SGHAT and CDR2 is FQNNGV in the germline V gene. V gave up 0 bases and J gave up 6 bases, with 12 bases separating them. The CDR3 nucleotides read TGTGCCAGCAGCTTAGATCTAGGAGGGATTCAGCCCCAGCATTTT. The encoded protein is CASSLDLGGIQPQHF.

This clone was found a few times. This rearrangement joins TRBV7-6 to TRBJ2-1, with 13 bases identical to TRBD2. CDR1 is SGHVS and CDR2 is FNYEAQ in the germline V gene. V lost 5 bases to trimming and J lost 7 bases; unmatched junction nucleotides: 5. This CDR3 spans 15 amino acids. The CDR3 bases are TGTGCCAGCAGCCCGGGACTAGCGGGACCAAATGAGCAGTTCTTC. This codes for CASSPGLAGPNEQFF.

This clone was counted only a few times. CDR3: CAWRGTGRILYGYTF. The CDR3 DNA reads TGTGCCTGGAGGGGCACAGGGCGAATCCTCTATGGCTACACCTTC. The chain uses TRBV30 and TRBJ1-2; possible D gene TRBD1, 6 bases. The germline gives CDR1 GTSNPN, CDR2 SVGIG (reference sequence). The CDR3 spans 15 residues. V was cut by 3 bases and J by 4 bases, with 18 bases left in between.

The chain carries TRBV6-1 and TRBJ1-3, with D maybe TRBD1 (5 bases). V was trimmed by 3 bases and J by 0 bases, leaving 6 bases between them. The CDR3 sequence is 14 residues long. Germline loops: CDR1 MNHNS, CDR2 SASEGT. CDR3 residues: CASSEQGSGNTIYF. The CDR3 DNA is TGTGCCAGCAGTGAGCAGGGCTCTGGAAACACCATATATTTT.

The chain employs TRBV28 and TRBJ2-1, with 9 bases that match TRBD2. Trimming at V came to 4 bases and at J to 6 bases, leaving 7 bases not matched to a gene. The V gene's germline CDR1 is MDHEN and CDR2 SYDVKM. This CDR3 is built from 15 residues. CDR3 amino acids: CASSSPRRGGNEQFF. The CDR3 nucleotides read TGTGCCAGCAGTTCCCCCCGGCGGGGGGGCAATGAGCAGTTCTTC.

CDR3 amino acids: CASSLQMKLAGGTYEQYF. CDR3 nucleotides: TGTGCCAGCAGTCTTCAAATGAAACTAGCGGGAGGTACCTACGAGCAGTACTTC. The rearrangement joins TRBV13 to TRBJ2-7, with 12 bases lining up with TRBD2. CDR3 length: 18 amino acids. After removal of 6 bases from V and 2 bases from J, the junction contained 14 bases not matched to a gene. The germline V gene has CDR1 PRHDT and CDR2 FYEKMQ (reference sequence).

The gene calls are TRBV2 and TRBJ1-6; TRBD1 matches 7 bases. Germline CDR1 reads SNHLY; CDR2 reads FYNNEI. There are 13 residues in the CDR3. V shed 5 bases and J 7 bases; nucleotides not matched to a gene: 2. The CDR3, as DNA: TGTGCCAGCAGTACAGGGGTAAATTCACCCCTCCACTTT. Translated: CASSTGVNSPLHF.

This clone appeared a few times. The chain couples TRBV7-9 to TRBJ2-1, with D maybe TRBD2 (7 bases). Deletions cut 7 bases from V and 1 base from J, with 14 bases between. Germline CDR1 reads SEHNR; CDR2 reads FQNEAQ (reference sequence). CDR3 length equals 15 residues. CDR3 residues: CASTGGRPSYNEQFF. In DNA, the CDR3 is TGTGCCAGCACCGGGGGGCGGCCTTCCTACAATGAGCAGTTCTTC.

V and J are TRBV29-1 and TRBJ2-3, with no clear D. Germline lookup yields CDR1 SQVTM and CDR2 ANQGSEA. The V gene lost 3 bases and the J gene lost 3 bases, with 7 bases spanning the gap. The CDR3 spans 12 residues. In nucleotides, the CDR3 is TGCAGCGTTGAGCCCGAGACAGATACGCAGTATTTT. It encodes CSVEPETDTQYF.

This chain joins TRBV5-1 and TRBJ2-3; the D gene is possibly TRBD1 (6 bases). Trimming removed 0 bases at V and 3 bases at J, with 11 bases between. CDR1 is SGHRS and CDR2 is YFSETQ in the germline V gene. The CDR3 length is 15 residues. The CDR3 DNA sequence: TGCGCCAGCAGCTTGGAGGGCAGGGGTACAGATACGCAGTATTTT. Translation gives CASSLEGRGTDTQYF.

This clone was detected a few times. J is TRBJ2-7 and V is TRBV7-8; 10 bases agree with TRBD1. The CDR3 spans 18 residues. V dropped 7 bases and J dropped 3; count of bases not matched to a gene: 18. CDR1 and CDR2 from the germline V gene are SGHVS and FQNEAQ. In nucleotides, the CDR3 is TGTGCCAGCAACCGGGCCACCCTTTCCGGGACAGGGGTCTACGAGCAGTACTTC. Its translation: CASNRATLSGTGVYEQYF.

V gene TRBV5-8 combines with J gene TRBJ1-1; 8 nucleotides agree with TRBD1. Germline lookup yields CDR1 SGHTS and CDR2 YDEGEE. The CDR3 is made up of 15 amino acids. Losses at the gene ends were 5 bases for V and 1 base for J; bases not matched to a gene: 7. The CDR3 region is CASRPRQGPNTEAFF. The CDR3 DNA follows: TGTGCCAGCAGGCCTAGACAGGGGCCGAACACTGAAGCTTTCTTT.

This clone was counted a few times. The genes are TRBV13 and TRBJ1-1; 7 bases are shared with TRBD1. Germline V gene sequence: CDR1 PRHDT, CDR2 FYEKMQ (reference sequence). CDR3 size: 19 residues. V was clipped by 3 bases and J by 10 bases; unmatched bases: 26. CDR3 amino acids: CASSLGLRDRAVVKGPAFF. The CDR3 bases are TGTGCCAGCAGCTTGGGTCTAAGAGACAGGGCTGTGGTTAAGGGGCCAGCTTTCTTT.

The table lists this clone with a few counts. This rearrangement joins TRBV28 to TRBJ1-5; possible D gene TRBD1, 6 bases. This CDR3 has 17 residues. Germline CDR1 is MDHEN and CDR2 is SYDVKM. Trimming removed 5 bases from V and 0 bases from J, with 17 bases in between. The CDR3 DNA reads TGTGCCAGCAGTCAGGTAGGGGGGGAGTATAGCAATCAGCCCCAGCATTTT. It yields the protein CASSQVGGEYSNQPQHF. The complete variable domain, with remaining parts taken from reference TRBV28 and TRBJ1-5, reads DVKVTQSSRYLVKRTGEKVFLECVQDMDHENMFWYRQDPGLGLRLIYFSYDVKMKEKGDIPEGYSVSREKKERFSLILESASTNQTSMYLCASSQVGGEYSNQPQHFGDGTRLSIL.

About this clone itself: No conserved phenylalanine or tryptophan is present at the end of the CDR3, so a read error is the likely explanation. The genes are TRBV29-1 and TRBJ1-1; no clear D. Germline V gene lookup returns CDR1 SQVTM and CDR2 ANQGSEA. The CDR3 totals 10 residues. Trimming pared 3 bases from V and 4 bases from J, leaving 3 bases between. The CDR3 DNA reads as TGCAGCGTTGATAGCACTGAAGCTTTCCTT. This sequence encodes CSVDSTEAFL.

V and J are TRBV15 and TRBJ2-1; 7 nucleotides match TRBD2. The CDR3 contains 16 residues. In germline, CDR1 is LNHNV, CDR2 YYDKDF (reference sequence). V was pared by 2 bases and J by 2 bases, with 6 bases of the junction left unmatched. The CDR3 sequence is CATSRRSGNPYNEQFF. CDR3 DNA sequence: TGTGCCACCAGCAGACGCAGCGGGAACCCCTACAATGAGCAGTTCTTC.

The CDR3, as DNA: TGTGCCAGCAGCCTGGGACAGGGGAGACGCGAGCAGTACTTC. Protein sequence: CASSLGQGRREQYF. This chain joins TRBV7-2 and TRBJ2-7; 10 bases are a match to TRBD1. The V and J ends lost 5 bases and 6 bases, in that order; junction bases with no gene match: 7. The CDR3 length is 14 residues. From germline, CDR1 is SGHTA and CDR2 FQGNSA.

The chain couples TRBV4-2 to TRBJ2-2; D remains unclear. The CDR3 covers 13 residues. Germline-derived CDR1 and CDR2 are LGHNA and YNFKEQ. Trimming pared 0 bases from V and 4 bases from J, leaving 3 bases between. The CDR3 loop is CASSQDSTGELFF. The CDR3 DNA reads TGTGCCAGCAGCCAAGACAGCACCGGGGAGCTGTTTTTT.

This clone was detected a few times. The genes are TRBV28 and TRBJ1-2, with D perhaps TRBD1 (6 bases). Germline CDR1 MDHEN, CDR2 SYDVKM. The CDR3 length is 14 residues. The germline V and J ends were trimmed by 7 bases and 4 bases, with 16 bases remaining between them. The CDR3 loop is CASTLEGEGYGYTF. The CDR3 region has the DNA TGTGCCAGCACCTTAGAGGGGGAAGGCTATGGCTACACCTTC.

The chain has TRBV7-3 and TRBJ1-1; 8 nucleotides line up with TRBD1. The junction had 4 bases not matched to a gene; V was cut back by 2 bases and J by 2 bases. Per germline, CDR1 SGHTA and CDR2 FQGTGA. The CDR3 runs to 15 residues. CDR3 sequence: CASSLSGQENTEAFF. As DNA, the CDR3 is TGTGCCAGCAGCTTATCGGGACAGGAAAACACTGAAGCTTTCTTT.